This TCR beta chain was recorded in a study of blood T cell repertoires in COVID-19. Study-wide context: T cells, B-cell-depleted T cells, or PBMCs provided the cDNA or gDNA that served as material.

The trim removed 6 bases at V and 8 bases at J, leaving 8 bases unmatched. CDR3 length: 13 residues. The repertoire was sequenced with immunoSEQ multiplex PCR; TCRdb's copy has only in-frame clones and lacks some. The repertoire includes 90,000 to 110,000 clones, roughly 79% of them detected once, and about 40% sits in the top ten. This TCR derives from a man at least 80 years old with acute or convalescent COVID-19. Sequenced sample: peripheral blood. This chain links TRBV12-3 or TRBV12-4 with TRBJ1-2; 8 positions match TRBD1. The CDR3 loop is CASSKDRDRGYTF. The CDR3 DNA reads TGTGCCAGCAGCAAGGACAGGGACCGCGGCTACACCTTC.